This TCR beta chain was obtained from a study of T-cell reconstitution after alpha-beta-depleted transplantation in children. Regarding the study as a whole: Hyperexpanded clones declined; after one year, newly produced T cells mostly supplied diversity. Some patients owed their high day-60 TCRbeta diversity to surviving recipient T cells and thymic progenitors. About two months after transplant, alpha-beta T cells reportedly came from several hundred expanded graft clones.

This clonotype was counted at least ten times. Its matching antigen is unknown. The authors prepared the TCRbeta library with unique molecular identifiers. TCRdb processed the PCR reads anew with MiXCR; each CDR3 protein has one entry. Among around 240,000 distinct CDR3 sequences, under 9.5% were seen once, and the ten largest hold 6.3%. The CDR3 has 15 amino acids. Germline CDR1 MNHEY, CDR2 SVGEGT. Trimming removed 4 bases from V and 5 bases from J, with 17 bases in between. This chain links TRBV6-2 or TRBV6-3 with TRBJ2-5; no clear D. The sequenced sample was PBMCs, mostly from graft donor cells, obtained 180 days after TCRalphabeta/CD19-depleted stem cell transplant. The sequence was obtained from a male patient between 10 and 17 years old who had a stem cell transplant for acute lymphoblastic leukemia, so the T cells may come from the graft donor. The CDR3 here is CASSWEPGGLETQYF. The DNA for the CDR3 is TGTGCCAGCAGTTGGGAACCCGGTGGCCTTGAGACCCAGTACTTC.